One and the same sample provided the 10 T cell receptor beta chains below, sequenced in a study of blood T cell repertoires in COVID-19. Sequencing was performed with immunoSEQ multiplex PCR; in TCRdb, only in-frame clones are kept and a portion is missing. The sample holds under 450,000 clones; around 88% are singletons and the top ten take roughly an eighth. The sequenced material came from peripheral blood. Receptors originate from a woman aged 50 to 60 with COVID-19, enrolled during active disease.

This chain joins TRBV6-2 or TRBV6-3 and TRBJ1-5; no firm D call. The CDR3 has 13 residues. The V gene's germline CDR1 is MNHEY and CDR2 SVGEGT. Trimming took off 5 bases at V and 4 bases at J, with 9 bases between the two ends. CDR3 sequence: CASSPIVNQPQHF. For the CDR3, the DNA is TGTGCCAGCAGTCCAATAGTTAATCAGCCCCAGCATTTT.

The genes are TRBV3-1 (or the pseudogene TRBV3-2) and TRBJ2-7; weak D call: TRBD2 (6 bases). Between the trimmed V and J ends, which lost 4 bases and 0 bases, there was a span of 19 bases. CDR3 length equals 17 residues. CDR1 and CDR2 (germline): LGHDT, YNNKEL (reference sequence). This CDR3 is CASSPNPGLYTSYEQYF. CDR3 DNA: TGTGCCAGCAGCCCTAATCCGGGACTTTACACCTCCTACGAGCAGTACTTC.

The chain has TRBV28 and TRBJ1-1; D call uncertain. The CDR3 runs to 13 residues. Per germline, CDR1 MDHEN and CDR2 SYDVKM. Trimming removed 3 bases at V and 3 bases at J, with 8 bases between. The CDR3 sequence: CASSFSVDTEAFF. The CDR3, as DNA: TGTGCCAGCAGTTTTTCAGTCGACACTGAAGCTTTCTTT.

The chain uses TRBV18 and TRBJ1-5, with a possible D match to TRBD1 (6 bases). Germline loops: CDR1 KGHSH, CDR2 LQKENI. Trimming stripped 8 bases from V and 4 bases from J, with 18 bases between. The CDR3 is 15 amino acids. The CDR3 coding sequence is TGTGCCAGCGCCGCATGGGCAGGGGATAATCAGCCCCAGCATTTT. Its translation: CASAAWAGDNQPQHF.

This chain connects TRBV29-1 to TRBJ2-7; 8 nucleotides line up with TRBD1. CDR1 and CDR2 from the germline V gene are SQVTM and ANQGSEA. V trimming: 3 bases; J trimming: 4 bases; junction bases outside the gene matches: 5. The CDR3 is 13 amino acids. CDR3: CSVEKQGDYEQYF. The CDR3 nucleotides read TGCAGCGTTGAGAAACAGGGGGATTACGAGCAGTACTTC.

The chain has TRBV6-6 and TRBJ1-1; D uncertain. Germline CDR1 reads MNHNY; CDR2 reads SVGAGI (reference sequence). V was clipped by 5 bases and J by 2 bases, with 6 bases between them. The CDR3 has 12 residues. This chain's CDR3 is CASSPRNTEAFF. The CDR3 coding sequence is TGTGCCAGCAGTCCCAGAAACACTGAAGCTTTCTTT.

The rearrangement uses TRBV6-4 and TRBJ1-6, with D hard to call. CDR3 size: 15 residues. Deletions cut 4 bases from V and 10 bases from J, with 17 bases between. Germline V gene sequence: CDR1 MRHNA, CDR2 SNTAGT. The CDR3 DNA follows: TGTGCCAGCAGTGCCGGACGGGATTGGGAGTCACCCCTCCACTTT. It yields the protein CASSAGRDWESPLHF.

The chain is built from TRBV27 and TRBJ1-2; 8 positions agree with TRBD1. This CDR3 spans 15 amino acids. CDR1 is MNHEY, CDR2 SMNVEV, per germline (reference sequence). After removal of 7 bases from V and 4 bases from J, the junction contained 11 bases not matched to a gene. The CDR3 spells CASTSGQGVFYGYTF. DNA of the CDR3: TGTGCCAGCACCTCCGGACAGGGAGTCTTCTATGGCTACACCTTC.

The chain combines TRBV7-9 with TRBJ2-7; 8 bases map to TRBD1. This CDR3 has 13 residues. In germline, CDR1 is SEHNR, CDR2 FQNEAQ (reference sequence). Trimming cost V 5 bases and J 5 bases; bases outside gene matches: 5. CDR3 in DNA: TGTGCCAGCAGCCATGGACAGGGCGACGAGCAGTACTTC. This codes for CASSHGQGDEQYF.

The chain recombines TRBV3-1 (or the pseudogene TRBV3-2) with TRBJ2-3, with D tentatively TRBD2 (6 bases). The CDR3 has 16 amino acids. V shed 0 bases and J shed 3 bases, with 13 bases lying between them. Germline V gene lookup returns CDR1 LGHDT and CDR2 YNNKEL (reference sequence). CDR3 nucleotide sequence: TGTGCCAGCAGCCAAGATTGGGGCGCGGGGACAGATACGCAGTATTTT. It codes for CASSQDWGAGTDTQYF.